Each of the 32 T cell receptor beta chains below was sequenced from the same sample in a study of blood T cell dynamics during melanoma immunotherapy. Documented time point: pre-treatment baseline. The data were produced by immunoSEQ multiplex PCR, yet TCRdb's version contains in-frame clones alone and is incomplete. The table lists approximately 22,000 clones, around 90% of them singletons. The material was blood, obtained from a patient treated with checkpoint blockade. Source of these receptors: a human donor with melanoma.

CDR3 bases: TGCGCCAGCAGCACGACAGTGAACACCGGGGAGCTGTTTTTT. Translation gives CASSTTVNTGELFF. The J gene is TRBJ2-2, the V gene TRBV5-1, with D possibly matching TRBD1 (5 bases). V dropped 4 bases and J dropped 1 base, with 8 bases sitting between them. This CDR3 spans 14 amino acids. The germline gives CDR1 SGHRS, CDR2 YFSETQ.

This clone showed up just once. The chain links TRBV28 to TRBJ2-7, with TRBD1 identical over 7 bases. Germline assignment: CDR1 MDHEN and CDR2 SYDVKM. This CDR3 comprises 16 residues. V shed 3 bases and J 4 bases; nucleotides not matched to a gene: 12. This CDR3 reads CASSFPPRGLGYEQYF. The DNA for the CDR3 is TGTGCCAGCAGTTTCCCGCCCAGGGGGTTGGGTTACGAGCAGTACTTC.

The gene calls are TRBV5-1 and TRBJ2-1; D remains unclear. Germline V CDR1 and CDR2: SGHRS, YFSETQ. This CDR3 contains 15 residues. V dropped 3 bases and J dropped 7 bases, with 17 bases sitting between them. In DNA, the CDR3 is TGCGCCAGCAGCTGGGTCACCCCCGTGTCTAATGAGCAGTTCTTC. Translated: CASSWVTPVSNEQFF.

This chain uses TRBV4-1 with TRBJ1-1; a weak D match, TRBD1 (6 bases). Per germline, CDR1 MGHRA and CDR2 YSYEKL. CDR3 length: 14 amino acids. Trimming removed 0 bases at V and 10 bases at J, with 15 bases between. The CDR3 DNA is TGCGCCAGCAGCCAAGAAGGGAGGGGGGCCAGAGCTTTCTTT. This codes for CASSQEGRGARAFF.

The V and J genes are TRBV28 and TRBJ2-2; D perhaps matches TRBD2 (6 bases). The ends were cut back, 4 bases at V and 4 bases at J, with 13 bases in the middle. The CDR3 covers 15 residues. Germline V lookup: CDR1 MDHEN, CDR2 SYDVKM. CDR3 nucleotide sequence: TGTGCCAGCAGTTCAGACGGGAGTAGCACCGGGGAGCTGTTTTTT. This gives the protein CASSSDGSSTGELFF.

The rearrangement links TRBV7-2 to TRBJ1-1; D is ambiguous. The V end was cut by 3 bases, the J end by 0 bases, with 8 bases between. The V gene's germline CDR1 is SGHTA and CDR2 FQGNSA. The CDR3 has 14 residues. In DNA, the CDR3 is TGTGCCAGCAGCTTGAATGGAATGAACACTGAAGCTTTCTTT. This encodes CASSLNGMNTEAFF.

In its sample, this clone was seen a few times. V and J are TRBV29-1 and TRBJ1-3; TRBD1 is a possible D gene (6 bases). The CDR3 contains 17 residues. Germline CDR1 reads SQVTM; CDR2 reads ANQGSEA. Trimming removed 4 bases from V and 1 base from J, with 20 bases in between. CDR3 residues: CSVAYPSGDRSGNTIYF. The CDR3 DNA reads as TGCAGCGTTGCCTACCCCTCAGGGGATAGGTCTGGAAACACCATATATTTT.

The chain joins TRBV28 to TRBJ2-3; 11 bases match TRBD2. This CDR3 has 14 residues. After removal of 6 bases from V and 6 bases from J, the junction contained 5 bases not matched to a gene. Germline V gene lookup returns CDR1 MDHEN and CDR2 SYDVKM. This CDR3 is CASSSWTSGDTQYF. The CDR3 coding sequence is TGTGCCAGCAGCTCCTGGACTAGCGGGGATACGCAGTATTTT.

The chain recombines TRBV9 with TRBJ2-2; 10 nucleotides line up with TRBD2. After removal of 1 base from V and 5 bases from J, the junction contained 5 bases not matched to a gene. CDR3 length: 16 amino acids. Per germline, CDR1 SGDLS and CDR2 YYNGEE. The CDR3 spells CASSVPSGSLTGELFF. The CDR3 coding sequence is TGTGCCAGCAGCGTACCTAGCGGGAGTTTAACCGGGGAGCTGTTTTTT. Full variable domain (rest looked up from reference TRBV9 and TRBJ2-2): DSGVTQTPKHLITATGQRVTLRCSPRSGDLSVYWYQQSLDQGLQFLIQYYNGEERAKGNILERFSAQQFPDLHSELNLSSLELGDSALYFCASSVPSGSLTGELFFGEGSRLTVL.

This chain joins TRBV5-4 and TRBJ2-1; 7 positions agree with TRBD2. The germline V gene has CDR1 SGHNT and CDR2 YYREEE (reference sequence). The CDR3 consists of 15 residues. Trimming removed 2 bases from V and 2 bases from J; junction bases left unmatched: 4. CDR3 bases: TGTGCCAGCAGCTTCTACGCGGGAGCCTACAATGAGCAGTTCTTC. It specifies CASSFYAGAYNEQFF.

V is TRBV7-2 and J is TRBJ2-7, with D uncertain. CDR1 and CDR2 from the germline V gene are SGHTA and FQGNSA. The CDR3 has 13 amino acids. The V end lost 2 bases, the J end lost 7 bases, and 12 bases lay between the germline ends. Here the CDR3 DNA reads TGTGCCAGCAGCTTATATGAATATGGGGAGCAGTACTTC. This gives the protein CASSLYEYGEQYF.

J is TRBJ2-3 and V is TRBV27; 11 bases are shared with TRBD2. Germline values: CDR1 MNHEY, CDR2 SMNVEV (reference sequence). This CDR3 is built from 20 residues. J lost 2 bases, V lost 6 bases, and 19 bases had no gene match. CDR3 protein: CASSRRPPTSGDYYTDTQYF. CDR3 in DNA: TGTGCCAGCAGCCGTCGCCCCCCGACTAGCGGGGATTATTACACAGATACGCAGTATTTT.

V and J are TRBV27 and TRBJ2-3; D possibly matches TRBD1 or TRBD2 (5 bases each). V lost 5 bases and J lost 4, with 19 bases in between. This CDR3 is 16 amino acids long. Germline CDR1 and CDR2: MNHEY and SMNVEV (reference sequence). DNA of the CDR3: TGTGCCAGCAGTGCCCCGGGGCGTGACGCGCCAGATACGCAGTATTTT. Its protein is CASSAPGRDAPDTQYF.

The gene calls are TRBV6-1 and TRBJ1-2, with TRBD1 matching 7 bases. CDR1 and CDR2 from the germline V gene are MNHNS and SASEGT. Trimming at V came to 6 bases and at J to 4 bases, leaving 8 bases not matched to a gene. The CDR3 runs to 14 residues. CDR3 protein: CASREQGGSYGYTF. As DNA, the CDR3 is TGTGCCAGCAGGGAGCAGGGGGGGTCCTATGGCTACACCTTC.

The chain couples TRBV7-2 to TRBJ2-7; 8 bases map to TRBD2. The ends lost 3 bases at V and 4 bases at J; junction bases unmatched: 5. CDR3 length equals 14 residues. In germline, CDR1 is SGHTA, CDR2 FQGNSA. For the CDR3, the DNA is TGTGCCAGCAGCTTTCAAAGCGGGAGTTACGAGCAGTACTTC. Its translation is CASSFQSGSYEQYF.

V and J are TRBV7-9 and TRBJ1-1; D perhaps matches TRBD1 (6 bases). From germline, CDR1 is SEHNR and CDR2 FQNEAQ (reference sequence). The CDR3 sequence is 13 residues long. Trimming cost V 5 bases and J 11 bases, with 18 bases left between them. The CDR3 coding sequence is TGTGCCAGCAGCAACCAGGGGTTCGTTGATGCTTTCTTT. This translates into CASSNQGFVDAFF.

The CDR3 DNA reads TGTGCCATCAGTGAGTCAGGAGCCAAAAACATTCAGTACTTC. Its protein product is CAISESGAKNIQYF. V usage is TRBV10-3 and J usage is TRBJ2-4; D is ambiguous. Trimming removed 0 bases from V and 0 bases from J, with 3 bases in between. This CDR3 comprises 14 residues. Germline loops: CDR1 ENHRY, CDR2 SYGVKD.

The DNA for the CDR3 is TGTGCCAGCTCACCACCTAGCGGGAGACGCGCAGATACGCAGTATTTT. Translating it yields CASSPPSGRRADTQYF. This sequence joins TRBV18 and TRBJ2-3, with 9 bases fitting TRBD2. CDR1 and CDR2 (germline): KGHSH, LQKENI. V trimming: 0 bases; J trimming: 4 bases; junction bases outside the gene matches: 5. This CDR3 contains 16 residues.

This chain's CDR3 is CASSFAGGDYEQYF. The CDR3 DNA reads TGCGCCAGCAGCTTTGCGGGAGGAGACTACGAGCAGTACTTC. The chain joins TRBV5-1 to TRBJ2-7; TRBD2 aligns across 8 bases. Germline V gives CDR1 SGHRS, CDR2 YFSETQ. V shed 2 bases and J 3 bases; nucleotides not matched to a gene: 4. The CDR3 sequence is 14 residues long.

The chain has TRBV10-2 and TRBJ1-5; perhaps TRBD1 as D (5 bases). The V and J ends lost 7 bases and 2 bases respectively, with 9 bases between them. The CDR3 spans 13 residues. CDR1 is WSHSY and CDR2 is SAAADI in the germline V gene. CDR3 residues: CASTGLGNQPQHF. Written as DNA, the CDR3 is TGCGCCAGCACAGGGTTGGGCAATCAGCCCCAGCATTTT.

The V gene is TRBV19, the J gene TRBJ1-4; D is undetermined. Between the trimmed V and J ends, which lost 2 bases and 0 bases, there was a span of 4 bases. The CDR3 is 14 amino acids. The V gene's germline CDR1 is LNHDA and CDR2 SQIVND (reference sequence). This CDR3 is CASSIRPTNEKLFF. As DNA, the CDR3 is TGTGCCAGTAGTATAAGGCCAACTAATGAAAAACTGTTTTTT.

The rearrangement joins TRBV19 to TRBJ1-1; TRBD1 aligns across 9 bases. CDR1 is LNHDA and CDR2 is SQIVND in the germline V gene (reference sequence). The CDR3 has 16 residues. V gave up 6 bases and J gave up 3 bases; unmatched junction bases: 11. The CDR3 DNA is TGTGCCAGTAGGAAAAAATACAGGGGGCGGGACACTGAAGCTTTCTTT. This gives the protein CASRKKYRGRDTEAFF.

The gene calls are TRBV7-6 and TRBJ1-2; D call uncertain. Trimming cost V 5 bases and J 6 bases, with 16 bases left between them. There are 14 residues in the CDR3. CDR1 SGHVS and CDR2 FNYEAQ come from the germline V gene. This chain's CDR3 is CASSQFEGMDGYTF. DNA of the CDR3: TGTGCCAGCAGCCAGTTCGAAGGAATGGATGGCTACACCTTC.

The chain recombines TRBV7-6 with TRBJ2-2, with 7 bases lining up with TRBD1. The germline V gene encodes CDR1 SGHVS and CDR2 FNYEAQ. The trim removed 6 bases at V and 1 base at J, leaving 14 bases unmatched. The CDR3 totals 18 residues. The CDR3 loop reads CASRLPGTDLKNTGELFF. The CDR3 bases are TGTGCCAGCAGACTACCGGGGACAGACCTTAAGAACACCGGGGAGCTGTTTTTT. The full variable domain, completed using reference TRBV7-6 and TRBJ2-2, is GAGVSQSPRYKVTKRGQDVALRCDPISGHVSLYWYRQALGQGPEFLTYFNYEAQQDKSGLPNDRFSAERPEGSISTLTIQRTEQRDSAMYRCASRLPGTDLKNTGELFFGEGSRLTVL.

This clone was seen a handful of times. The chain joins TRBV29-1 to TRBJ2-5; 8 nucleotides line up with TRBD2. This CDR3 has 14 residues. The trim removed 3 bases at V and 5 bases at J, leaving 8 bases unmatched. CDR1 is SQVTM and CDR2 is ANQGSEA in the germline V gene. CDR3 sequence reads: CSVDLGGDLETQYF. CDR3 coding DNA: TGCAGCGTTGATCTCGGGGGGGACCTGGAGACCCAGTACTTC.

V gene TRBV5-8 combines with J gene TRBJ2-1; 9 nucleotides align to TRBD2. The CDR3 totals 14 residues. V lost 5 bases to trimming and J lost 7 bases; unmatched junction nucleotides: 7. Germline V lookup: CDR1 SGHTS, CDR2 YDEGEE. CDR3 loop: CASRMGLAGNEQFF. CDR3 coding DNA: TGTGCCAGCAGAATGGGCCTAGCGGGAAATGAGCAGTTCTTC.

CDR3 bases: TGTGCCAGCAGCTACGGGAGTCAGACCGGGGAGCTGTTTTTT. Amino acid sequence: CASSYGSQTGELFF. V and J are TRBV7-6 and TRBJ2-2; possibly TRBD2 for D (6 bases). Germline lookup yields CDR1 SGHVS and CDR2 FNYEAQ. The V end was cut by 4 bases, the J end by 5 bases, with 11 bases between. This CDR3 spans 14 amino acids.

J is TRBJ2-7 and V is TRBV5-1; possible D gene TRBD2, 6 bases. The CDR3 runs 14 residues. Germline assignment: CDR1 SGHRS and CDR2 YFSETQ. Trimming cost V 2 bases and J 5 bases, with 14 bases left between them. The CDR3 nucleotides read TGCGCCAGCAGCTTCGGAGGGGTCTACGACGAGCAGTACTTC. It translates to CASSFGGVYDEQYF.

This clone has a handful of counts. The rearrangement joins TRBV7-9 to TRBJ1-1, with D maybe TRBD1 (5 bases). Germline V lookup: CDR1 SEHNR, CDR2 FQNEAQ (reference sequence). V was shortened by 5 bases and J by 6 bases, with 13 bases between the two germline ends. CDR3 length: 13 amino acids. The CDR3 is CASSGTAGPEAFF. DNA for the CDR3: TGTGCCAGCAGCGGAACCGCGGGGCCTGAAGCTTTCTTT.

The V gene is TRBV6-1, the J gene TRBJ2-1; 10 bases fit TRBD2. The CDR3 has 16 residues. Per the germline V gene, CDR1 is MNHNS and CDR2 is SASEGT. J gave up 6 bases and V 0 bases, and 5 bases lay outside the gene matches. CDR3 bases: TGTGCCAGCAGTGAAGCCCTAGCGGGAGTTGGCAATGAGCAGTTCTTC. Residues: CASSEALAGVGNEQFF.

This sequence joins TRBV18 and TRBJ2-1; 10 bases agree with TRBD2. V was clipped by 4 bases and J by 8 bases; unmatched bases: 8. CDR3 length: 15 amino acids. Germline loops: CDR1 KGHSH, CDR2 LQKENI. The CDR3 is CASSLQIGTSDEQFF. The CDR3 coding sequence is TGTGCCAGCTCACTACAGATTGGGACTAGCGATGAGCAGTTCTTC.

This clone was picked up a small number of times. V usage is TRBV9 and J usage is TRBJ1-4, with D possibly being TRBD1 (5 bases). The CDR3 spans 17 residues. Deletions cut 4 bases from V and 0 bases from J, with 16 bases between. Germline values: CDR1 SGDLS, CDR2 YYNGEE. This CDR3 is CASSFGLGRATNEKLFF. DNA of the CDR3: TGTGCCAGCAGCTTCGGACTGGGACGTGCAACTAATGAAAAACTGTTTTTT.